What follows describes a single T cell receptor beta chain. These data belong to a study of blood T cell repertoires in COVID-19. V dropped 3 bases and J dropped 0 bases, with 4 bases sitting between them. Germline V gives CDR1 SGHNT, CDR2 YYREEE (reference sequence). The CDR3 totals 14 residues. Original handling: Reference gene primers were amplified, and this amplification served to estimate nucleated cell counts. The assay was immunoSEQ multiplex PCR, and TCRdb's table has in-frame clones only and misses some. The D gene and trimming were derived from the DNA, and the V and J assignments and clone size from that table. The data hold 200,000 or so clones, with 86% observed a single time.

The chain has TRBV5-4 and TRBJ1-6; D gene unclear. Source material: PBMCs or T cells enriched from blood (not recorded which). The receptor was derived from a woman aged 40 to 50 with acute COVID-19. The chain's CDR3 is CASSSSSYNSPLHF. As DNA, the CDR3 is TGTGCCAGCAGCTCTAGCTCCTATAATTCACCCCTCCACTTT.